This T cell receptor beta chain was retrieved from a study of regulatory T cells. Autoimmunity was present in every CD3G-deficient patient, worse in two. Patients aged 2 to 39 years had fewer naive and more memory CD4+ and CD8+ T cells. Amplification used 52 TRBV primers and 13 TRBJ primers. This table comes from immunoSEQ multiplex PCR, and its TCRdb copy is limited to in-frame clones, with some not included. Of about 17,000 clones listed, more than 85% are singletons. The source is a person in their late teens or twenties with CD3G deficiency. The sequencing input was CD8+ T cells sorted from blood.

This chain's CDR3 is CASSYLGQTTEAFF. CDR3 DNA: TGTGCCAGCAGTTACTTGGGACAGACCACTGAAGCTTTCTTT. The chain recombines TRBV6-5 with TRBJ1-1, with 7 bases matching TRBD1. The V gene's germline CDR1 is MNHEY and CDR2 SVGAGI. This CDR3 spans 14 amino acids. J gave up 4 bases and V 1 base, and 3 bases lay outside the gene matches.